This T cell receptor (beta chain) was identified during a study of cytomegalovirus exposure and HLA in healthy donors. Study overall: The same platform used for the approximately 670 first-cohort repertoires was also used for the approximately 120 validation repertoires, as a later analysis reported. Whole-study findings and limits: Cytomegalovirus-associated status was assigned to 150 to 200 TCR beta chains. Using the classifier, cytomegalovirus status was reportedly diagnosed with high specificity and sensitivity.

Germline V gene lookup returns CDR1 LGHNA and CDR2 YSLEER. This CDR3 comprises 17 residues. Trimming took off 4 bases at V and 3 bases at J, with 18 bases between the two ends. As concerns this clone: Its antigen remains unknown.

The table came from immunoSEQ multiplex PCR; TCRdb's copy has only in-frame clones and leaves some out. The sample has over 60,000 clones, around 96% seen once; the top ten hold approximately 3.4%. The sample was PBMCs. This chain links TRBV4-3 with TRBJ1-4; D possibly corresponds to TRBD1 (5 bases). The receptor was derived from a man aged 18 to 30 in good health and CMV-seronegative. CDR3 sequence (DNA): TGCGCCAGCAGCCCCAAGAGGTTGACAGAGGCTAATGAAAAACTGTTTTTT. It encodes CASSPKRLTEANEKLFF.